The 10 T cell receptor beta chains in this list originate from one sample, sequenced in a study of high-grade serous ovarian cancer treatment subgroups. The tumor samples were collected prior to definitive surgery or chemotherapy. Assay used: immunoSEQ multiplex PCR; TCRdb lists only in-frame clones, some missing. The sample includes approximately 36,000 clones, 79% seen only once; the top ten take roughly 3.2%. Material for sequencing was tumor tissue. All receptors derive from a human donor with high-grade serous ovarian cancer.

The chain couples TRBV11-2 to TRBJ2-5; 11 bases line up with TRBD1. The CDR3 is made up of 17 amino acids. V lost 2 bases to trimming and J lost 5 bases; unmatched junction nucleotides: 10. CDR1 is SGHAT, CDR2 FQNNGV, per germline. The CDR3 nucleotides read TGTGCCAGCAGCTTACTCCGGACAGGGGGCGCGGGGGAGACCCAGTACTTC. Its protein is CASSLLRTGGAGETQYF.

The chain couples TRBV11-3 to TRBJ1-2, with D unresolved. This CDR3 has 14 amino acids. The germline gives CDR1 SGHNT, CDR2 YENEEA. The V gene lost 3 bases and the J gene lost 4 bases, with 12 bases spanning the gap. CDR3 in amino acids: CASSFEHRLYGYTF. The DNA for the CDR3 is TGTGCCAGCAGCTTTGAACACCGACTCTATGGCTACACCTTC. The full variable domain, in which reference TRBV11-3 and TRBJ1-2 provide the parts outside the CDR3, is EAGVVQSPRYKIIEKKQPVAFWCNPISGHNTLYWYLQNLGQGPELLIRYENEEAVDDSQLPKDRFSAERLKGVDSTLKIQPAELGDSAVYLCASSFEHRLYGYTFGSGTRLTVV.

The chain carries TRBV5-6 and TRBJ1-5; 10 positions agree with TRBD1. Germline lookup yields CDR1 SGHDT and CDR2 YYEEEE. There are 15 residues in the CDR3. V lost 3 bases and J lost 7; bases outside the gene matches: 7. CDR3 loop: CASSSDRGRDQPQHF. CDR3 DNA: TGTGCCAGCAGCTCTGACAGGGGGCGGGACCAGCCCCAGCATTTT.

V gene TRBV6-5 combines with J gene TRBJ2-7; 8 bases align to TRBD2. Germline V gene lookup returns CDR1 MNHEY and CDR2 SVGAGI. Germline trimming cut 8 bases from V and 9 bases from J; bases unmatched to any gene: 6. This CDR3 has 11 amino acids. CDR3 in amino acids: CASRAGERQYF. The CDR3 bases are TGTGCCAGCCGAGCGGGAGAACGGCAGTACTTC.

The chain has TRBV6-5 and TRBJ2-2; 8 bases are shared with TRBD1. V shed 6 bases and J 6 bases; nucleotides not matched to a gene: 9. This CDR3 comprises 15 residues. Germline values: CDR1 MNHEY, CDR2 SVGAGI. The DNA of the CDR3 is TGTGCCAGCAGCCAGACAGGGGTTCCCCCCGGGGAGCTGTTTTTT. The encoded protein is CASSQTGVPPGELFF.

The V and J genes are TRBV29-1 and TRBJ1-5; a possible D gene is TRBD1 (6 bases). Germline lookup yields CDR1 SQVTM and CDR2 ANQGSEA. The CDR3 has 14 amino acids. Trimming cost V 5 bases and J 5 bases, with 16 bases left between them. The CDR3 loop is CSVRGRGRDQPQHF. In DNA form, the CDR3 reads TGCAGCGTTAGGGGCAGGGGAAGGGATCAGCCCCAGCATTTT.

This clone was detected a few times. V usage is TRBV28 and J usage is TRBJ2-2; TRBD2 agrees at 11 bases. The CDR3 has 16 residues. Germline values: CDR1 MDHEN, CDR2 SYDVKM. V gave up 7 bases and J gave up 7 bases; unmatched junction bases: 11. CDR3 coding DNA: TGTGCCAGCAAACCCCCACTAGCGGGAGATCACGGGGAGCTGTTTTTT. This encodes CASKPPLAGDHGELFF. The whole variable domain, filled in from reference TRBV28 and TRBJ2-2, reads DVKVTQSSRYLVKRTGEKVFLECVQDMDHENMFWYRQDPGLGLRLIYFSYDVKMKEKGDIPEGYSVSREKKERFSLILESASTNQTSMYLCASKPPLAGDHGELFFGEGSRLTVL.

The CDR3 loop is CASDRSSGSYNEQFF. CDR3 DNA: TGTGCCAGCGACCGGTCTAGCGGGTCCTACAATGAGCAGTTCTTC. The chain uses TRBV11-3 and TRBJ2-1, with 8 bases aligning to TRBD2. Germline trimming cut 8 bases from V and 1 base from J; bases unmatched to any gene: 7. From germline, CDR1 is SGHNT and CDR2 YENEEA. The CDR3 is made up of 15 amino acids.

This clone was detected once. The identical CDR3 is also encoded by other nucleotide sequences in the sample. This chain connects TRBV2 to TRBJ2-1; D may correspond to TRBD1 or TRBD2 (5 bases each). This CDR3 has 12 residues. CDR1 is SNHLY and CDR2 is FYNNEI in the germline V gene. The germline V and J ends were trimmed by 8 bases and 3 bases, with 8 bases remaining between them. CDR3 DNA sequence: TGTGCCAGCGGGACCGACTACAATGAGCAGTTCTTC. Translation gives CASGTDYNEQFF.

The genes are TRBV4-3 and TRBJ2-3, with 10 bases identical to TRBD1. V shed 0 bases and J 6 bases; nucleotides not matched to a gene: 6. Germline V gene sequence: CDR1 LGHNA, CDR2 YSLEER. This CDR3 has 16 residues. The CDR3 loop reads CASSQDATGGLDTQYF. The CDR3 region has the DNA TGCGCCAGCAGCCAAGATGCGACAGGGGGCTTGGATACGCAGTATTTT.